One T cell receptor beta chain is described in this entry. Study members were between about 18 and 95 years old and lived in 24 US regions. Recovered status applied to Cohort 3 donors who had two consecutive negative PCRs. It also applied to those with clearance or with symptom resolution. Per the study methods: Scientists estimated how many nucleated cells there were by amplifying reference gene primers. Generated by immunoSEQ multiplex PCR, the TCRdb table keeps only in-frame clones and is missing some. V and J calls and clone size are copied from that table; D and trimming were computed from the DNA. The repertoire holds about 210,000 clones, with 80% to 90% as singletons. The CDR3 totals 15 residues. Germline CDR1 is SEHNR and CDR2 is FQNEAQ (reference sequence). Trimming removed 1 base at V and 3 bases at J, with 12 bases between. The data stem from a study of blood T cell repertoires in COVID-19. Looking at the study overall: PBMCs, B-cell-depleted T cells, or T cells provided the cDNA or gDNA that made up the material.

The rearrangement uses TRBV7-9 and TRBJ1-1; TRBD1 might be the D (6 bases). The source of this sequence is a young man who had recovered from COVID-19. Sequenced material: PBMCs or T cells enriched from blood (not recorded which). The CDR3 here is CASSLVGAPDTEAFF. The CDR3 nucleotides read TGTGCCAGCAGCTTAGTGGGGGCCCCTGACACTGAAGCTTTCTTT.